These 15 T cell receptor beta chains were all obtained from the same sample, sequenced in a study of T cell responses to AZD1222 COVID-19 vaccine. Profiling relied on immunoSEQ multiplex PCR, and the TCRdb table lists in-frame clones only, not all of them. The sample lists 100,000 to 150,000 clones, 75% to 90% occurring once. The material sequenced was peripheral blood, taken 28 days after the second AZD1222 dose. The receptors here all came from an adult who received the AZD1222 COVID-19 vaccine.

CDR3 DNA sequence: TGTGCCAGCAGCCCAGTCGGGGGAACTGAAGCTTTCTTT. Encoded protein: CASSPVGGTEAFF. The V gene is TRBV7-3, the J gene TRBJ1-1; D may be TRBD1 (5 bases). Per the germline V gene, CDR1 is SGHTA and CDR2 is FQGTGA. The CDR3 spans 13 residues. With 5 bases removed from V and 5 bases from J, the gap between germline ends came to 12 bases.

This sequence joins TRBV6-5 and TRBJ1-2; D unclear. The CDR3 consists of 15 residues. V lost 6 bases, J lost 8 bases, and 22 bases lay in between. Germline CDR1 and CDR2: MNHEY and SVGAGI. The chain's CDR3 is CASSYGVGGKYGYTF. The CDR3 DNA reads as TGTGCCAGCAGCTACGGGGTGGGAGGGAAATACGGCTACACCTTC.

The chain recombines TRBV7-2 with TRBJ1-4; a possible D gene is TRBD1 (6 bases). CDR3 length: 16 amino acids. CDR1 is SGHTA and CDR2 is FQGNSA in the germline V gene. Trimming pared 2 bases from V and 4 bases from J, leaving 14 bases between. CDR3 coding DNA: TGTGCCAGCAGCTTAAATGGGGGCAGGCTTAATGAAAAACTGTTTTTT. Its translation: CASSLNGGRLNEKLFF.

This chain connects TRBV3-1 (or the pseudogene TRBV3-2) to TRBJ2-2; 10 positions match TRBD2. V was clipped by 3 bases and J by 5 bases; unmatched bases: 6. Germline loops: CDR1 LGHDT, CDR2 YNNKEL (reference sequence). This CDR3 has 16 residues. CDR3 nucleotide sequence: TGTGCCAGCAGCCAGGCTTCGGGACTAGCGACCGGGGAGCTGTTTTTT. Its protein product is CASSQASGLATGELFF.

The rearrangement links TRBV24-1 to TRBJ2-1; possibly TRBD1 or TRBD2 for D (5 bases each). There are 15 residues in the CDR3. CDR1 is KGHDR, CDR2 SFDVKD, per germline. Trimming shortened V by 3 bases and J by 2 bases, and 10 bases separated the two germline ends. The DNA for the CDR3 is TGTGCCACCAGTGATCCTCGGGACCCCTACAATGAGCAGTTCTTC. This encodes CATSDPRDPYNEQFF.

V is TRBV6-1 and J is TRBJ2-2; 8 bases align to TRBD2. Per germline, CDR1 MNHNS and CDR2 SASEGT. J was trimmed by 7 bases and V by 2 bases; bases with no gene match: 9. This CDR3 is 16 amino acids long. The CDR3 sequence: CASSEIGGGRIGELFF. The CDR3 DNA reads TGTGCCAGCAGTGAAATCGGGGGGGGCCGAATCGGGGAGCTGTTTTTT.

The chain carries TRBV19 and TRBJ2-5; 7 positions match TRBD2. Germline-derived CDR1 and CDR2 are LNHDA and SQIVND (reference sequence). This CDR3 has 14 residues. V was pared by 10 bases and J by 2 bases, with 10 bases of the junction left unmatched. CDR3 residues: CATVGGEVQETQYF. In DNA, the CDR3 is TGTGCCACCGTGGGGGGGGAGGTACAAGAGACCCAGTACTTC.

The chain carries TRBV5-1 and TRBJ2-5; TRBD2 matches at 8 bases. With 4 bases clipped from V and 4 bases from J, the junction kept 12 bases outside the gene matches. The CDR3 has 16 residues. CDR1 and CDR2 from the germline V gene are SGHRS and YFSETQ. The CDR3 sequence is CASSGGGGGRGETQYF. The CDR3 nucleotides are TGCGCCAGCAGCGGCGGAGGCGGGGGGAGGGGAGAGACCCAGTACTTC.

The chain has TRBV25-1 and TRBJ2-1; D is undetermined. V was pared by 1 base and J by 0 bases, with 13 bases between. The CDR3 is 17 amino acids. CDR1 and CDR2 (germline): MGHDK, SYGVNS. In nucleotides, the CDR3 is TGTGCCAGCAGTGAATCCTGGAACCTCTTCTCCTACAATGAGCAGTTCTTC. The encoded protein is CASSESWNLFSYNEQFF.

The chain recombines TRBV10-1 with TRBJ2-2; 7 bases agree with TRBD1. The ends lost 6 bases at V and 0 bases at J; junction bases unmatched: 4. The CDR3 spans 15 residues. CDR1 is WNHNN, CDR2 SYGVQD, per germline (reference sequence). The CDR3 coding sequence is TGCGCCAGCAGCCGGGACAGCGCGAACACCGGGGAGCTGTTTTTT. It is translated as CASSRDSANTGELFF.

The genes are TRBV28 and TRBJ2-1; D not certain. The V end was cut by 2 bases, the J end by 0 bases, with 11 bases between. CDR1 is MDHEN, CDR2 SYDVKM, per germline. CDR3 length: 16 residues. The DNA for the CDR3 is TGTGCCAGCAGTTTAATTGGGTCTAGCTCCTACAATGAGCAGTTCTTC. Protein product: CASSLIGSSSYNEQFF.

The chain has TRBV5-1 and TRBJ2-3; D is uncertain. The CDR3 has 13 amino acids. With 6 bases removed from V and 2 bases from J, the gap between germline ends came to 10 bases. Germline V gene sequence: CDR1 SGHRS, CDR2 YFSETQ. As DNA, the CDR3 is TGCGCCAGCACCAGCGATTTCACAGATACGCAGTATTTT. Amino acids: CASTSDFTDTQYF. Supplemented by reference TRBV5-1 and TRBJ2-3, the full variable domain reads KAGVTQTPRYLIKTRGQQVTLSCSPISGHRSVSWYQQTPGQGLQFLFEYFSETQRNKGNFPGRFSGRQFSNSRSEMNVSTLELGDSALYLCASTSDFTDTQYFGPGTRLTVL.

The chain links TRBV6-5 to TRBJ2-2; D gene ambiguous. The ends were cut back, 6 bases at V and 4 bases at J, with 15 bases in the middle. Germline CDR1 MNHEY, CDR2 SVGAGI. The CDR3 has 15 residues. The CDR3 sequence: CASRADTVRTGELFF. Written as DNA, the CDR3 is TGTGCCAGCAGGGCAGATACAGTCCGCACCGGGGAGCTGTTTTTT.

This clone has a handful of counts. The V and J genes are TRBV29-1 and TRBJ2-1; 10 bases match TRBD1. From germline, CDR1 is SQVTM and CDR2 ANQGSEA. Germline trimming cut 7 bases from V and 4 bases from J; bases unmatched to any gene: 7. The CDR3 runs 14 residues. Here the CDR3 reads CSARQGAGYNEQFF. The DNA of the CDR3 is TGCAGCGCAAGACAGGGGGCAGGGTACAATGAGCAGTTCTTC.

This clone occurred once. The rearrangement uses TRBV28 and TRBJ2-7, with D hard to call. The V end was cut by 1 base, the J end by 2 bases, with 3 bases between. There are 12 residues in the CDR3. The germline V gene encodes CDR1 MDHEN and CDR2 SYDVKM. CDR3 protein: CASSLYTYEQYF. Written as DNA, the CDR3 is TGTGCCAGCAGTTTATACACCTACGAGCAGTACTTC.